The sequence of this T cell receptor beta chain was determined in a study of T cell responses to AZD1222 COVID-19 vaccine. Study-wide points: Clonal diversity was possibly underestimated, and white British individuals and females predominated among donors. Spike-specific TCRs gained breadth and depth after people received two AZD1222 doses.

Notes on this clone: Its antigen is currently unknown.

The junction had 3 bases not matched to a gene; V was cut back by 2 bases and J by 9 bases. Germline CDR1 and CDR2: SGHNT and YENEEA. The CDR3 is 13 residues long. Generated by immunoSEQ multiplex PCR, the TCRdb table keeps only in-frame clones and is missing some. This sample has some 86,000 clones, with 78% found just once. The sequence was collected from an adult in good health. The rearrangement joins TRBV11-3 to TRBJ2-1, with 8 bases that match TRBD1. The sample in question was peripheral blood, obtained on day 0 of AZD1222 vaccination. CDR3 DNA: TGTGCCAGCAGCTTACAACAGGGGGGTGAGCAGTTCTTC. This sequence encodes CASSLQQGGEQFF.